The rows below give T cell receptor beta chains drawn from one sample of a study of blood T cell repertoires in COVID-19. The protocol was immunoSEQ multiplex PCR, while the TCRdb copy is restricted to in-frame clones and leaves out a portion. This sample yields some 370,000 clones, of which roughly nine tenths are seen a single time; roughly 1.2% belongs to the top ten. Sequenced: peripheral blood. The receptors shown here come from a middle-aged man with acute or convalescent COVID-19. The CDR3 runs from the conserved cysteine through the conserved F or W. The D gene is left open where the match is weak. Clone sizes are given selectively: once, few, many, or a class where the clone is expanded.

TRBJ1-1	NA	TRBV5-4	15	TRBD1	TGTGCCAGCAGCCCCCCTGAGGGGGCGCGAACTGAAGCTTTCTTT	CASSPPEGARTEAFF
TRBJ1-1	NA	TRBV5-1	15	TRBD1	TGCGCCAGCAGCTTCCGACAGGGGAAGGACACTGAAGCTTTCTTT	CASSFRQGKDTEAFF
TRBJ2-1	NA	TRBV5-1	16	TRBD2	TGCGCCAGCAGCTGGGCCGGGACTAGCGGATCCAATGAGCAGTTCTTC	CASSWAGTSGSNEQFF
TRBJ2-3	NA	TRBV28	17	TRBD2	TGTGCCAGCGGGCCTCGACTAGCGGGAGGTCTCACAGATACGCAGTATTTT	CASGPRLAGGLTDTQYF
TRBJ2-7	NA	TRBV29-1	15	TRBD2	TGCAGCGTTGCGGATTCAGCGGGGGGGTTCGGGGAGCAGTACTTC	CSVADSAGGFGEQYF
TRBJ2-5	NA	TRBV4-1	17	TRBD1	TGCGCCAGCAGCCAAGAAGAGACGGACAGGCGTCAAGAGACCCAGTACTTC	CASSQEETDRRQETQYF
TRBJ2-2	NA	TRBV19	13	NA	TGTGCCAGTACCCCAGGGTACACCGGGGAGCTGTTTTTT	CASTPGYTGELFF
TRBJ1-1	NA	TRBV7-3	17	NA	TGTGCCAGCAGCTTAATGAGGGAGGGGTCTAAGAACACTGAAGCTTTCTTT	CASSLMREGSKNTEAFF
TRBJ1-5	NA	TRBV12-3/TRBV12-4	13	NA	TGTGCCAGCAGTTTCCAGAGCAATCAGCCCCAGCATTTT	CASSFQSNQPQHF
TRBJ1-2	NA	TRBV12-3/TRBV12-4	12	NA	TGTGCCAGCCGAGGCCCGAACTATGGCTACACCTTC	CASRGPNYGYTF
TRBJ1-2	NA	TRBV6-5	15	NA	TGTGCCAGCAGCAGGACAACGAAAAAGGGCTTCGGCTACACCTTC	CASSRTTKKGFGYTF
TRBJ2-1	few	TRBV5-1	16	TRBD2	TGCGCCAGCAGCTCAAGGACTAGCGGGAGAATCGATGAGCAGTTCTTC	CASSSRTSGRIDEQFF
TRBJ1-1	once	TRBV7-6	14	TRBD1	TGTGCCAGCAGTTTTGGACAGGGGAACACTGAAGCTTTCTTT	CASSFGQGNTEAFF
TRBJ1-2	NA	TRBV2	14	NA	TGTGCCAGCAGTGAGGAGGGCGGGGTCGGACGCTACACCTTC	CASSEEGGVGRYTF
TRBJ1-3	NA	TRBV7-9	17	TRBD1	TGTGCCAGCAGCTTCGCCCCGACAGGGCTCTCTGGAAACACCATATATTTT	CASSFAPTGLSGNTIYF
TRBJ2-7	NA	TRBV7-9	15	TRBD2	TGTGCCAGCAGCAACGCCGGACTAGTTCGCTACGAGCAGTACTTC	CASSNAGLVRYEQYF
TRBJ2-6	NA	TRBV7-8	19	TRBD1	TGTGCCAGCAGCGCACCAGGACAGGGGGGTCTGAAGGGGGCCAACGTCCTGACTTTC	CASSAPGQGGLKGANVLTF
TRBJ2-7	NA	TRBV21-1	18	NA	TGTGCCAGCAGCAAAGCGCTTTCGGGACAGAAGAGCTTTTACGAGCAGTACTTC	CASSKALSGQKSFYEQYF
TRBJ1-4	NA	TRBV19	15	NA	TGTGCCAGTAGTATAGTCGTCAGGAATAATGAAAAACTGTTTTTT	CASSIVVRNNEKLFF
TRBJ1-2	NA	TRBV9	14	NA	TGTGCCAGCAGCGTCGGACAGTCTAACTATGGCTACACCTTC	CASSVGQSNYGYTF
TRBJ1-2	once	TRBV5-4	13	NA	TGTGCCAGCAGCACCCGAGACTCCTATGGCTACACCTTC	CASSTRDSYGYTF
TRBJ2-3	NA	TRBV7-7	15	TRBD2	TGTGCTAGCAGCTTAGTAGCGGGGTCCACAGATACGCAGTATTTT	CASSLVAGSTDTQYF
TRBJ1-4	NA	TRBV27	13	NA	TGTGCCACGCGGAACGTGCCCTATGAAAAACTGTTTTTT	CATRNVPYEKLFF
TRBJ2-5	NA	TRBV24-1	13	NA	TGTGCCACCAGTGATCCCAGCGCGGAGACCCAGTACTTC	CATSDPSAETQYF
TRBJ1-2	NA	TRBV2	14	NA	TGTGCCAGCAGTGACGGGGTGCTCGACTATGGCTACACCTTC	CASSDGVLDYGYTF
TRBJ2-2	NA	TRBV9	16	NA	TGTGCCAGCAGCGTATCACAGGGAGTCAACACCGGGGAGCTGTTTTTT	CASSVSQGVNTGELFF
TRBJ2-7	NA	TRBV5-4	15	TRBD2	TGTGCCAGCAGCCCTGGGACTAGCGGTCCCTACGAGCAGTACTTC	CASSPGTSGPYEQYF
TRBJ2-7	NA	TRBV6-5	15	NA	TGTGCCAGCAGTCCCTCGGGCGGGGACTCCTACGAGCAGTACTTC	CASSPSGGDSYEQYF
TRBJ2-1	NA	TRBV7-8	16	TRBD1	TGTGCCAGCAGCCTAGTCGAGGGACAGACCTACAATGAGCAGTTCTTC	CASSLVEGQTYNEQFF
TRBJ1-1	NA	TRBV7-9	12	NA	TGTGCCAGCAGCCACAGGTACACTGAAGCTTTCTTT	CASSHRYTEAFF
TRBJ1-6	NA	TRBV5-1	14	NA	TGCGCCAGTCAGCTTGAACAGGCTAATTCACCCCTCCACTTT	CASQLEQANSPLHF
TRBJ1-1	NA	TRBV14	13	NA	TGTGCCAGCAGCCAAGAGAATGGAGGTGAAGCTTTCTTT	CASSQENGGEAFF
TRBJ2-2	NA	TRBV4-1	14	TRBD2	TGCGCCAGCAGCCGGGAGGGACTAGCCGGGGAGCTGTTTTTT	CASSREGLAGELFF
TRBJ2-1	NA	TRBV5-1	16	TRBD2	TGCGCCAGCAGCTTGGGGACTAGCGGAATCTACAATGAGCAGTTCTTC	CASSLGTSGIYNEQFF
TRBJ1-1	NA	TRBV7-9	13	TRBD1	TGTGCCAGCTCGATAACAGGGGACACTGAAGCTTTCTTT	CASSITGDTEAFF
TRBJ2-2	NA	TRBV10-3	15	NA	TGTGCCATCAGCAGGGCCATTACAGGGCCCGGGGAGCTGTTTTTT	CAISRAITGPGELFF
TRBJ2-2	NA	TRBV2	16	TRBD2	TGTGCCAGCAGTGAACAACTAGCGGGTACCACCGGGGAGCTGTTTTTT	CASSEQLAGTTGELFF
TRBJ2-7	NA	TRBV2	15	TRBD1	TGTGCCAGCAGTCGTTTGACAGGGGAAGCATACGAGCAGTACTTC	CASSRLTGEAYEQYF
TRBJ2-7	NA	TRBV19	15	NA	TGTGCCAGTAGTATAGATCGGCCTAGCTACCACGAGCAGTACTTC	CASSIDRPSYHEQYF
TRBJ1-2	NA	TRBV4-1	14	NA	TGCGCCAGCAGCCAAGGCGGTCGTAACTATGGCTACACCTTC	CASSQGGRNYGYTF
TRBJ1-2	NA	TRBV18	15	TRBD1	TGTGCCAGCTCACCCGGGACAGGGGCAAACTATGGCTACACCTTC	CASSPGTGANYGYTF
TRBJ1-4	NA	TRBV3-1/TRBV3-2	15	NA	TGTGCCAGCAGCCAAGCCAACTACGTTAATGAAAAACTGTTTTTT	CASSQANYVNEKLFF
TRBJ2-7	NA	TRBV6-4	14	TRBD1	TGTGCCTTCAAACCGGGACAGGAGATCTACGAGCAGTACTTC	CAFKPGQEIYEQYF
TRBJ1-1	NA	TRBV28	21	TRBD1	TGTGCCAGCAGTCCCCCCGTGGGGACAGGGGGCATGGGTAATAAAAACACTGAAGCTTTCTTT	CASSPPVGTGGMGNKNTEAFF
TRBJ2-5	once	TRBV10-3	17	NA	TGTGCCATCAGTGAGGAGTCGGGGGAGTCCCCCCAAGAGACCCAGTACTTC	CAISEESGESPQETQYF
TRBJ1-6	NA	TRBV3-1/TRBV3-2	16	NA	TGTGCCAGCAGCCAAGACCAGGGTTCCTATAATTCACCCCTCCACTTT	CASSQDQGSYNSPLHF
TRBJ2-3	NA	TRBV7-2	15	TRBD1	TGTGCCAGCAGCCGGGACAGGGGCCTCACAGATACGCAGTATTTT	CASSRDRGLTDTQYF
TRBJ1-5	once	TRBV4-3	14	NA	TGCGCCAGCAGCCCACGGGTCTACAATCAGCCCCAGCATTTT	CASSPRVYNQPQHF
TRBJ1-2	NA	TRBV27	14	NA	TGTGCCAGCAGTTCAGTAGGGGATCTGTACGGCTACACCTTC	CASSSVGDLYGYTF
TRBJ1-5	NA	TRBV3-1/TRBV3-2	17	TRBD1	TGTGCCAGCAGCCATGGGGGGTGGGGGACAGGGCATCAGCCCCAGCATTTT	CASSHGGWGTGHQPQHF
TRBJ2-2	many	TRBV18	19	TRBD1	TGTGCCAGCTCACCACGGACAGGACGAGGAACCTCGAACACCGGGGAGCTGTTTTTT	CASSPRTGRGTSNTGELFF
TRBJ2-5	NA	TRBV4-3	13	NA	TGCGCCAGCAGCGTTCGGGTCTGGGAGACCCAGTACTTC	CASSVRVWETQYF
TRBJ2-5	NA	TRBV7-9	19	TRBD2	TGTGCCAGCAGCGCGACTGAGCGGTGGCGGGAGGGCCCGGGAGAGACCCAGTACTTC	CASSATERWREGPGETQYF
TRBJ2-7	NA	TRBV5-1	15	NA	TGCGCCAGCAGCTTGGAGCAGGGGTTGTTCTACGAGCAGTACTTC	CASSLEQGLFYEQYF
TRBJ1-5	NA	TRBV5-6	17	TRBD1	TGTGCCAGCAGCTTGGGGGGGACAGGGGGCCACAATCAGCCCCAGCATTTT	CASSLGGTGGHNQPQHF
TRBJ2-1	once	TRBV27	16	TRBD2	TGTGCCAGCAGTTCTCTACTAGCGGGAGAGACAATTGAGCAGTTCTTC	CASSSLLAGETIEQFF
TRBJ2-7	NA	TRBV27	16	NA	TGTGCCAGCAGTCCCAACGACTACCTAAGCTCCTACGAGCAGTACTTC	CASSPNDYLSSYEQYF
TRBJ2-3	NA	TRBV7-3	15	TRBD1	TGTGCCAGCAGCCATCCGGGACAGTTTCCAGATACGCAGTATTTT	CASSHPGQFPDTQYF
TRBJ2-6	NA	TRBV24-1	15	NA	TGTGCCACCAGCCAGGGCGTTACTGGGGCCAACGTCCTGACTTTC	CATSQGVTGANVLTF
TRBJ2-5	NA	TRBV5-1	17	TRBD2	TGCGCCAGCAGCTCAGCGCCTAGCGGGGGGAACCAAGAGACCCAGTACTTC	CASSSAPSGGNQETQYF